The entry that follows covers one T cell receptor (beta chain) sequence. This sample is drawn from a study of OX40 agonist ivuxolimab in advanced cancers. Study details: The treatment was a fully human IgG2 OX40 agonist, ivuxolimab. Patients assigned to dose escalation were diagnosed with hepatocellular carcinoma, melanoma, renal cell or head and neck cancer. Subjects had a mean age of about 57 years, with a range of about 23 to 79; less than 90% were male. Three patients had partial responses: one hepatocellular carcinoma, two cutaneous melanoma.

The CDR3 spans 16 residues. The germline V gene encodes CDR1 MGHRA and CDR2 YSYEKL. Trimming stripped 4 bases from V and 4 bases from J, with 17 bases between. TCRdb's table, derived via immunoSEQ multiplex PCR, lists solely in-frame clones and lacks some. The sample has tens of thousands of clones; 65% to 85% are singletons. The sample here was CD4+ or CD8+ T cells sorted from blood, taken in a trial of the OX40 agonist ivuxolimab. The origin of this receptor is an adult with an advanced solid tumor such as melanoma, head and neck, liver or kidney cancer. The chain joins TRBV4-1 to TRBJ2-1, with D hard to call. The CDR3 loop reads CASSPRATQIYNEQFF. The DNA of the CDR3 is TGCGCCAGCAGCCCTCGCGCGACCCAAATATACAATGAGCAGTTCTTC.